Following are 24 T cell receptor beta chains from one sample sequenced in a study of response to subunit inactivated influenza vaccine. TCRdb independently ran MiXCR on the RT-PCR reads; one entry per CDR3 protein. The sample holds hundreds of thousands of distinct CDR3 sequences, approximately 14% seen once. The sample in question was PBMCs from blood, obtained roughly 12 days after vaccination. The receptor set was obtained from a man aged 50-59 years who received an inactivated influenza vaccine.

This clonotype has only a few counts. This chain connects TRBV20-1 to TRBJ1-1; 7 bases line up with TRBD1. The germline V gene encodes CDR1 DFQATT and CDR2 SNEGSKA (reference sequence). The J segment lost 0 bases and the V segment lost 3 bases, leaving 4 bases of the junction unmatched. CDR3 size: 14 residues. CDR3: CSARLGQMNTEAFF. The DNA for the CDR3 is TGCAGTGCTAGGCTGGGACAGATGAACACTGAAGCTTTCTTT.

This chain uses TRBV20-1 with TRBJ2-7; D may be TRBD1 or TRBD2 (5 bases each). Trimming took off 2 bases at V and 7 bases at J, with 9 bases between the two ends. This CDR3 spans 11 amino acids. In germline, CDR1 is DFQATT, CDR2 SNEGSKA (reference sequence). CDR3: CSARPREEQYF. The CDR3 coding sequence is TGCAGTGCTAGACCCAGGGAGGAGCAGTACTTC.

In this sample, this clonotype turned up a few times. This rearrangement joins TRBV6-5 to TRBJ2-4, with D hard to call. The ends were cut back, 2 bases at V and 3 bases at J, with 11 bases in the middle. The CDR3 has 15 amino acids. Per the germline V gene, CDR1 is MNHEY and CDR2 is SVGAGI. This chain's CDR3 is CASSYLGSGKNIQYF. The CDR3 DNA is TGTGCCAGCAGTTACCTGGGGTCGGGCAAAAACATTCAGTACTTC.

This clonotype occurred a few times. This chain links TRBV20-1 with TRBJ1-6, with D unresolved. This CDR3 comprises 13 residues. Trimming cost V 3 bases and J 9 bases, with 12 bases left between them. The germline V gene encodes CDR1 DFQATT and CDR2 SNEGSKA (reference sequence). This CDR3 reads CSARNPWGSPLHF. The DNA of the CDR3 is TGCAGTGCTAGGAACCCCTGGGGTTCACCCCTCCACTTT.

This rearrangement joins TRBV7-2 to TRBJ1-2; 8 bases match TRBD1. This CDR3 comprises 15 residues. Germline CDR1 reads SGHTA; CDR2 reads FQGNSA. Unmatched junction bases numbered 8, after V lost 1 base and J lost 7 bases. The CDR3 sequence is CASSLEGQGLRGYTF. CDR3 nucleotide sequence: TGTGCCAGCAGCTTAGAAGGACAGGGATTACGTGGCTACACCTTC.

This clonotype has only a few counts. The chain carries TRBV20-1 and TRBJ1-1; a possible D gene is TRBD1 (6 bases). The germline gives CDR1 DFQATT, CDR2 SNEGSKA (reference sequence). V gave up 6 bases and J gave up 8 bases, with 7 bases separating them. This CDR3 spans 9 amino acids. CDR3 DNA: TGCAGTGCCGGACAGGAAGCTTTCTTT. This gives the protein CSAGQEAFF.

This clonotype was recorded a few times. The chain uses TRBV7-3 and TRBJ2-2; TRBD1 matches at 11 bases. The junction had 3 bases not matched to a gene; V was cut back by 5 bases and J by 7 bases. Germline V gives CDR1 SGHTA, CDR2 FQGTGA. The CDR3 runs 14 residues. CDR3 sequence (DNA): TGTGCCAGCAGCATGGGACAGGGGGTCGGGGAGCTGTTTTTT. Translating gives CASSMGQGVGELFF.

The chain links TRBV27 to TRBJ1-6, with a weak D call TRBD1 (6 bases). This CDR3 region has 15 residues. Per germline, CDR1 MNHEY and CDR2 SMNVEV (reference sequence). V dropped 8 bases and J dropped 7 bases, with 18 bases sitting between them. For the CDR3, the DNA is TGTGCCAGCGCCATAGGGGGGCTGGGGAATTCACCCCTCCACTTT. Translated, it gives CASAIGGLGNSPLHF.

This clonotype was detected a few times. The chain joins TRBV20-1 to TRBJ2-7; D is undetermined. V was shortened by 0 bases and J by 11 bases, with 17 bases between the two germline ends. Per germline, CDR1 DFQATT and CDR2 SNEGSKA (reference sequence). The CDR3 runs to 13 residues. CDR3: CSARDTLPRQEYF. CDR3 bases: TGCAGTGCTAGAGACACGCTACCCAGGCAAGAGTACTTC.

The chain carries TRBV12-3 or TRBV12-4 and TRBJ1-4, with D tentatively TRBD1 (6 bases). The ends were cut back, 5 bases at V and 1 base at J, with 8 bases in the middle. The length of the CDR3 is 14 residues. The CDR3 here is CASSAQGTNEKLFF. The CDR3 coding sequence is TGTGCCAGCAGTGCACAGGGAACTAATGAAAAACTGTTTTTT.

In this sample, this clonotype turned up a few times. The V and J genes are TRBV25-1 and TRBJ2-5, with 7 bases aligning to TRBD1. After removal of 2 bases from V and 4 bases from J, the junction contained 4 bases not matched to a gene. The CDR3 is 14 residues long. Germline V gives CDR1 MGHDK, CDR2 SYGVNS. The CDR3: CASSEITGAETQYF. The CDR3 nucleotides read TGTGCCAGCAGTGAAATAACAGGGGCAGAGACCCAGTACTTC.

Many counts were recorded for this clonotype. The V gene is TRBV9, the J gene TRBJ1-5; no definite D call. There are 13 residues in the CDR3. From germline, CDR1 is SGDLS and CDR2 YYNGEE. V lost 0 bases to trimming and J lost 4 bases, with 5 bases between them. DNA of the CDR3: TGTGCCAGCAGCGTAGACGGTAATCAGCCCCAGCATTTT. It codes for CASSVDGNQPQHF.

V and J are TRBV28 and TRBJ2-7; D remains ambiguous. Trimming took 8 bases from V and 2 from J, leaving 16 bases between them. The length of the CDR3 is 14 residues. Germline V lookup: CDR1 MDHEN, CDR2 SYDVKM. CDR3 coding DNA: TGTGCCAGCTCTTTGGGTAGGTCCACCTACGAGCAGTACTTC. Translating it yields CASSLGRSTYEQYF.

The genes are TRBV5-1 and TRBJ2-7; 7 positions agree with TRBD2. J lost 2 bases, V lost 5 bases, and 7 bases had no gene match. The CDR3 extends over 14 amino acids. The germline CDR1 and CDR2 sequences are SGHRS and YFSETQ. DNA of the CDR3: TGCGCCAGCAGACGAAGGGGAGGGACCTACGAGCAGTACTTC. Its translation: CASRRRGGTYEQYF. Variable domain in full (rest from reference TRBV5-1 and TRBJ2-7): KAGVTQTPRYLIKTRGQQVTLSCSPISGHRSVSWYQQTPGQGLQFLFEYFSETQRNKGNFPGRFSGRQFSNSRSEMNVSTLELGDSALYLCASRRRGGTYEQYFGPGTRLTVT.

This clonotype has a handful of counts. The J gene is TRBJ2-7, the V gene TRBV28, with TRBD1 identical over 7 bases. V was pared by 4 bases and J by 4 bases, with 4 bases of the junction left unmatched. The germline V gene has CDR1 MDHEN and CDR2 SYDVKM. The CDR3 spans 13 residues. Here the CDR3 DNA reads TGTGCCAGCAGTTGGGGACAGAATTACGAGCAGTACTTC. Translated, it gives CASSWGQNYEQYF.

The rearrangement links TRBV10-3 to TRBJ2-7, with 9 bases matching TRBD1. CDR1 is ENHRY, CDR2 SYGVKD, per germline. V shed 4 bases, J shed 3 bases, and the junction held 4 bases outside the gene matches. The CDR3 sequence is 14 residues long. CDR3 coding DNA: TGTGCCATCAGTGCGGTGACAGGGGGCTACGAGCAGTACTTC. It encodes CAISAVTGGYEQYF.

This chain links TRBV9 with TRBJ2-3, with 8 bases lining up with TRBD2. J gave up 0 bases and V 4 bases, and 10 bases lay outside the gene matches. Germline V gene sequence: CDR1 SGDLS, CDR2 YYNGEE. The CDR3 spans 17 residues. CDR3 DNA sequence: TGTGCCAGCAGCCCCCGGGGGATAGCGGGGAGCACAGATACGCAGTATTTT. Protein: CASSPRGIAGSTDTQYF.

V and J are TRBV20-1 and TRBJ1-4, with TRBD1 as a possible D gene (6 bases). This CDR3 is 13 amino acids long. Germline CDR1 reads DFQATT; CDR2 reads SNEGSKA (reference sequence). Deletions cut 5 bases from V and 6 bases from J, with 13 bases between. CDR3 in amino acids: CSALTGRDEKLFF. CDR3 sequence (DNA): TGCAGTGCTCTGACAGGCAGAGATGAAAAACTGTTTTTT.

The chain combines TRBV6-2 or TRBV6-3 with TRBJ1-6; 7 nucleotides line up with TRBD1. The CDR3 loop spans 16 amino acids. Unmatched junction bases numbered 11, after V lost 5 bases and J lost 7 bases. The germline V gene encodes CDR1 MNHEY and CDR2 SVGEGT. CDR3: CASSLSSGQPNSPLHF. For the CDR3, the DNA is TGTGCCAGCAGTCTCAGTTCGGGACAGCCAAATTCACCCCTCCACTTT.

CDR3 DNA sequence: TGTGCCAGCAGCGTTAGCGGGGCCATAGGGGCGGAGACCCAGTACTTC. Translated, it gives CASSVSGAIGAETQYF. The chain carries TRBV9 and TRBJ2-5; 8 positions agree with TRBD2. The J segment lost 5 bases and the V segment lost 2 bases, leaving 11 bases of the junction unmatched. From germline, CDR1 is SGDLS and CDR2 YYNGEE. The CDR3 has 16 amino acids.

The chain carries TRBV7-9 and TRBJ2-2; D might be TRBD2 (6 bases). The V gene's germline CDR1 is SEHNR and CDR2 FQNEAQ (reference sequence). The CDR3 is 16 amino acids. V was pared by 6 bases and J by 1 base, with 15 bases between. CDR3 amino acids: CASSTPGLRNTGELFF. Here the CDR3 DNA reads TGTGCCAGCAGTACCCCGGGACTGAGGAACACCGGGGAGCTGTTTTTT.

This clonotype was picked up a small number of times. The rearrangement joins TRBV7-2 to TRBJ1-2; the D gene is possibly TRBD1 (5 bases). Trimming took 2 bases from V and 5 from J, leaving 15 bases between them. CDR1 SGHTA and CDR2 FQGNSA come from the germline V gene. The CDR3 runs 15 residues. CDR3 residues: CASSLRDGAPYGYTF. The CDR3, as DNA: TGTGCCAGCAGCTTACGTGATGGGGCCCCATATGGCTACACCTTC.

V gene TRBV5-1 combines with J gene TRBJ1-2; 7 bases are shared with TRBD1. Germline values: CDR1 SGHRS, CDR2 YFSETQ. The CDR3 has 15 residues. Trimming took 4 bases from V and 7 from J; bases not matched to a gene: 13. The DNA of the CDR3 is TGCGCCAGCAGCGTATACCGGGACAGCGCCTTTGGCTACACCTTC. Translation: CASSVYRDSAFGYTF.

V is TRBV9 and J is TRBJ1-5; 7 bases fit TRBD1. The V and J ends lost 3 bases and 3 bases, in that order; junction bases with no gene match: 6. Germline V lookup: CDR1 SGDLS, CDR2 YYNGEE. The CDR3 is 15 residues long. CDR3 nucleotides: TGTGCCAGCAGCGCCAGAACAGGGGTCAATCAGCCCCAGCATTTT. Residues: CASSARTGVNQPQHF.